These 4 T cell receptor beta chains share one sample of origin, sequenced in a study of sequential checkpoint blockade in melanoma. Sequencing was performed with immunoSEQ multiplex PCR; in TCRdb, only in-frame clones are kept and a portion is missing. This table has about 9,100 clones, about 68% appearing once. Sample treatment: randomized to nivolumab then ipilimumab (arm A) or the reverse (arm B). The sample in question was CD8+ T cells sorted from blood (inferred from file names), obtained from a patient given nivolumab and ipilimumab in sequence. These receptors all stem from a human donor with melanoma.

The table lists this clone with a count of one. The chain joins TRBV7-9 to TRBJ2-2, with a weak D call TRBD2 (6 bases). The CDR3 has 16 amino acids. Per the germline V gene, CDR1 is SEHNR and CDR2 is FQNEAQ (reference sequence). V was clipped by 4 bases and J by 3 bases, with 15 bases between them. The CDR3 bases are TGTGCCAGCAGCTCTACCAGCGGCGGGGACACCGGGGAGCTGTTTTTT. Residues: CASSSTSGGDTGELFF.

In this sample, this clone turned up once. The chain recombines TRBV2 with TRBJ2-2, with D perhaps TRBD1 (6 bases). The CDR3 has 16 amino acids. Trimming left V 3 bases short and J 1 base short, with 12 bases between. CDR1 and CDR2 from the germline V gene are SNHLY and FYNNEI. The CDR3 sequence: CASSDTWDKNTGELFF. The CDR3 DNA is TGTGCCAGCAGTGATACCTGGGACAAGAACACCGGGGAGCTGTTTTTT. Full variable domain (missing parts from reference TRBV2 and TRBJ2-2): EPEVTQTPSHQVTQMGQEVILRCVPISNHLYFYWYRQILGQKVEFLVSFYNNEISEKSEIFDDQFSVERPDGSNFTLKIRSTKLEDSAMYFCASSDTWDKNTGELFFGEGSRLTVL.

For the CDR3, the DNA is TGTGCCAGCAGCTTCGTTAGAGGACAGGGGCCGGTTCGTGCTCAGCCCCAGCATTTT. As protein: CASSFVRGQGPVRAQPQHF. The gene calls are TRBV11-3 and TRBJ1-5, with TRBD1 identical over 9 bases. The germline V gene encodes CDR1 SGHNT and CDR2 YENEEA. V shed 3 bases, J shed 6 bases, and the junction held 18 bases outside the gene matches. The CDR3 consists of 19 residues.

This clone was recorded once. The junction shows a germline mismatch at one end, possibly a read error. The chain links TRBV29-1 to TRBJ1-1; D is unresolved. The CDR3 covers 11 residues. Looked up from germline, CDR1 is SQVTM and CDR2 is ANQGSEA. The CDR3 is CSVGFSTEAFF. In DNA form, the CDR3 reads TGCAGCGTTGGCTTCTCCACTGAGGCTTTCTTT.